The clone carrying this T cell receptor (beta chain) showed up many times. The sorted Tregs were CD4+CD25+CD127-/low cells. TCRdb itself ran the 5' RACE reads through MiXCR, one entry per CDR3 protein. The sample has approximately 40,000 distinct CDR3 sequences, about 20% seen once. This CDR3 is 14 amino acids long. The junction had 3 bases not matched to a gene; V was cut back by 2 bases and J by 5 bases. Germline CDR1 is SGHRS and CDR2 is YFSETQ. The TCR was taken from a female donor with breast cancer. The sequencing input was Tregs sorted from blood. The rearrangement joins TRBV5-1 to TRBJ2-1; 8 nucleotides line up with TRBD2. Here the CDR3 reads CASSFGGAHNEQFF. The CDR3 bases are TGCGCCAGCAGCTTCGGGGGGGCCCACAATGAGCAGTTCTTC.